These 25 T cell receptor beta chains share one sample of origin, sequenced in a study of OX40 agonist ivuxolimab in advanced cancers. The assay was immunoSEQ multiplex PCR, and TCRdb's table has in-frame clones only and misses some. The table has 35,000 to 40,000 clones, 80% to 85% seen once. Sequencing was performed on CD4+ or CD8+ T cells sorted from blood, taken in a trial of the OX40 agonist ivuxolimab. These receptor sequences come from an adult with an advanced solid tumor such as melanoma, head and neck, liver or kidney cancer.

The gene calls are TRBV7-3 and TRBJ1-2; 9 bases line up with TRBD1. The CDR3 extends over 14 amino acids. CDR1 and CDR2 from the germline V gene are SGHTA and FQGTGA. J was trimmed by 8 bases and V by 3 bases; bases with no gene match: 7. The CDR3 region has the DNA TGTGCCAGCAGCTTGGCCGGGACAGGGCAAGGCTACACCTTC. Its translation: CASSLAGTGQGYTF.

V gene TRBV2 combines with J gene TRBJ2-1, with a possible D match to TRBD2 (6 bases). There are 14 residues in the CDR3. V dropped 7 bases and J dropped 3 bases, with 13 bases sitting between them. The germline gives CDR1 SNHLY, CDR2 FYNNEI. In DNA form, the CDR3 reads TGTGCCAGCAAGTTCGAAGCGGGCTACAATGAGCAGTTCTTC. It specifies CASKFEAGYNEQFF. The whole variable domain, remainder taken from reference TRBV2 and TRBJ2-1, is EPEVTQTPSHQVTQMGQEVILRCVPISNHLYFYWYRQILGQKVEFLVSFYNNEISEKSEIFDDQFSVERPDGSNFTLKIRSTKLEDSAMYFCASKFEAGYNEQFFGPGTRLTVL.

The chain employs TRBV10-3 and TRBJ2-2; D is ambiguous. The CDR3 covers 11 residues. V lost 6 bases and J lost 5, with 4 bases in between. Germline CDR1 is ENHRY and CDR2 is SYGVKD. The CDR3 loop is CAIRQTGELFF. CDR3 DNA: TGTGCCATCAGACAAACCGGGGAGCTGTTTTTT.

The chain employs TRBV5-5 and TRBJ1-2; D remains unclear. The V and J ends lost 0 bases and 2 bases respectively, with 5 bases between them. There are 13 residues in the CDR3. Germline CDR1 reads SGHKS; CDR2 reads YYEKEE (reference sequence). CDR3 amino acids: CASSLDSNYGYTF. The CDR3 DNA reads TGTGCCAGCAGCTTGGACAGCAACTATGGCTACACCTTC. The whole variable domain, remainder taken from reference TRBV5-5 and TRBJ1-2, is DAGVTQSPTHLIKTRGQQVTLRCSPISGHKSVSWYQQVLGQGPQFIFQYYEKEERGRGNFPDRFSARQFPNYSSELNVNALLLGDSALYLCASSLDSNYGYTFGSGTRLTVV.

The rearrangement joins TRBV7-2 to TRBJ1-2; 7 positions agree with TRBD1. The CDR3 runs to 14 residues. Germline assignment: CDR1 SGHTA and CDR2 FQGNSA. The V and J ends lost 4 bases and 5 bases, in that order; junction bases with no gene match: 7. CDR3 amino acids: CASSSNLQGYGYTF. CDR3 DNA: TGTGCCAGCAGCTCAAATTTACAGGGGTATGGCTACACCTTC. Variable domain in full (rest from reference TRBV7-2 and TRBJ1-2): GAGVSQSPSNKVTEKGKDVELRCDPISGHTALYWYRQSLGQGLEFLIYFQGNSAPDKSGLPSDRFSAERTGGSVSTLTIQRTQQEDSAVYLCASSSNLQGYGYTFGSGTRLTVV.

The V call is TRBV18, the J call TRBJ2-3; 12 nucleotides line up with TRBD2. The J segment lost 2 bases and the V segment lost 3 bases, leaving 3 bases of the junction unmatched. The CDR3 covers 16 residues. CDR1 is KGHSH and CDR2 is LQKENI in the germline V gene. CDR3 in DNA: TGTGCCAGCTCACCCGGACTAGCGGGGCCCACAGATACGCAGTATTTT. Its translation is CASSPGLAGPTDTQYF.

This clone turned up a few times. This chain links TRBV13 with TRBJ2-1; D may be TRBD2 (6 bases). The CDR3 loop spans 17 amino acids. Trimming took 5 bases from V and 2 from J, leaving 19 bases between them. The V gene's germline CDR1 is PRHDT and CDR2 FYEKMQ (reference sequence). The CDR3 here is CASSPGGLETTYNEQFF. In nucleotides, the CDR3 is TGTGCCAGCAGCCCCGGGGGTCTAGAGACAACCTACAATGAGCAGTTCTTC.

The V and J genes are TRBV4-1 and TRBJ1-1; D is possibly TRBD1 (5 bases). V gave up 2 bases and J gave up 4 bases, with 23 bases separating them. This CDR3 is built from 18 residues. Germline lookup yields CDR1 MGHRA and CDR2 YSYEKL. The CDR3 sequence is CASSQLGSREMRGTEAFF. DNA of the CDR3: TGCGCCAGCAGCCAACTGGGCAGCAGGGAGATGAGGGGCACTGAAGCTTTCTTT.

The chain employs TRBV28 and TRBJ2-5; TRBD1 matches 10 bases. The V gene's germline CDR1 is MDHEN and CDR2 SYDVKM. The CDR3 loop spans 14 amino acids. V trimming: 6 bases; J trimming: 11 bases; junction bases outside the gene matches: 12. CDR3 DNA: TGTGCCAGCAGAGGGTCGGGACAGGGGTGGGAGCAGTACTTC. Translation: CASRGSGQGWEQYF.

Here the CDR3 reads CASSLSDNSYEQYF. In DNA form, the CDR3 reads TGTGCCAGCAGTTTATCAGACAACTCCTACGAGCAGTACTTC. This chain uses TRBV27 with TRBJ2-7; D is unclear. In germline, CDR1 is MNHEY, CDR2 SMNVEV (reference sequence). V shed 0 bases and J shed 0 bases, with 6 bases lying between them. This CDR3 contains 14 residues.

The chain has TRBV6-5 and TRBJ2-7, with 7 bases fitting TRBD2. CDR1 and CDR2 (germline): MNHEY, SVGAGI. Losses at the gene ends were 2 bases for V and 4 bases for J; bases not matched to a gene: 8. This CDR3 comprises 15 residues. CDR3 in amino acids: CASSYGSSGNYEQYF. The CDR3 nucleotides are TGTGCCAGCAGTTACGGGTCTAGCGGAAATTACGAGCAGTACTTC.

V gene TRBV19 combines with J gene TRBJ2-2; 12 positions agree with TRBD2. CDR1 is LNHDA, CDR2 SQIVND, per germline (reference sequence). CDR3 size: 15 residues. The junction had 3 bases not matched to a gene; V was cut back by 5 bases and J by 5 bases. CDR3 sequence: CASSLGLAGTGELFF. CDR3 bases: TGTGCCAGTAGTCTCGGACTAGCGGGGACCGGGGAGCTGTTTTTT.

The V call is TRBV29-1, the J call TRBJ2-5; D not resolved. Germline V gives CDR1 SQVTM, CDR2 ANQGSEA. Trimming pared 4 bases from V and 0 bases from J, leaving 6 bases between. CDR3 length equals 12 residues. CDR3 loop: CSVGKYQETQYF. CDR3 sequence (DNA): TGCAGCGTTGGAAAGTACCAAGAGACCCAGTACTTC. The entire variable domain, with the rest obtained from reference TRBV29-1 and TRBJ2-5, is as follows: SAVISQKPSRDICQRGTSLTIQCQVDSQVTMMFWYRQQPGQSLTLIATANQGSEATYESGFVIDKFPISRPNLTFSTLTVSNMSPEDSSIYLCSVGKYQETQYFGPGTRLLVL.

The chain has TRBV2 and TRBJ1-4, with 8 bases lining up with TRBD1. V dropped 7 bases and J dropped 4; count of bases not matched to a gene: 5. This CDR3 has 14 residues. The germline V gene has CDR1 SNHLY and CDR2 FYNNEI. DNA of the CDR3: TGTGCCAGCATCCGGGACAGGAATAATGAAAAACTGTTTTTT. This sequence encodes CASIRDRNNEKLFF.

The V gene is TRBV5-4, the J gene TRBJ1-2; the D gene is possibly TRBD1 (5 bases). CDR3 length: 16 residues. The germline CDR1 and CDR2 sequences are SGHNT and YYREEE (reference sequence). Trimming pared 0 bases from V and 0 bases from J, leaving 12 bases between. Here the CDR3 reads CASSLGRGRANYGYTF. DNA for the CDR3: TGTGCCAGCAGCTTGGGAAGGGGCCGGGCTAACTATGGCTACACCTTC.

This clone was picked up a small number of times. One junction end disagrees with the germline gene, perhaps due to a read error. The J gene is TRBJ2-4, the V gene TRBV5-4; TRBD1 matches 8 bases. CDR1 and CDR2 from the germline V gene are SGHNT and YYREEE (reference sequence). The CDR3 consists of 13 residues. The CDR3 protein is CASSRGQGHRVHF. For the CDR3, the DNA is TGTGCCAGCAGCCGAGGACAGGGACATCGGGTGCACTTC.

This chain uses TRBV7-9 with TRBJ1-4; 10 bases are a match to TRBD1. J gave up 7 bases and V 5 bases, and 4 bases lay outside the gene matches. CDR1 and CDR2 (germline): SEHNR, FQNEAQ (reference sequence). The CDR3 sequence is 14 residues long. In DNA form, the CDR3 reads TGTGCCAGCAGCGACAGGGGGCTGGGTGAAAAACTGTTTTTT. Translated: CASSDRGLGEKLFF.

This clone showed up just a few times. The rearrangement joins TRBV2 to TRBJ1-4, with 10 bases fitting TRBD1. Germline values: CDR1 SNHLY, CDR2 FYNNEI. This CDR3 region has 16 residues. V was pared by 6 bases and J by 8 bases, with 12 bases of the junction left unmatched. For the CDR3, the DNA is TGTGCCAGCAGCGGGACAGGGGATGGCGTCAGGGAAAAACTGTTTTTT. The encoded protein is CASSGTGDGVREKLFF. The whole variable domain, filled in from reference TRBV2 and TRBJ1-4, reads EPEVTQTPSHQVTQMGQEVILRCVPISNHLYFYWYRQILGQKVEFLVSFYNNEISEKSEIFDDQFSVERPDGSNFTLKIRSTKLEDSAMYFCASSGTGDGVREKLFFGSGTQLSVL.

The chain employs TRBV6-1 and TRBJ1-3; D not certain. Germline V gives CDR1 MNHNS, CDR2 SASEGT. The CDR3 totals 15 residues. With 3 bases removed from V and 1 base from J, the gap between germline ends came to 10 bases. The CDR3 here is CASSDRFRSGNTIYF. The CDR3 nucleotides read TGTGCCAGCAGTGACAGGTTTCGATCTGGAAACACCATATATTTT.

The J gene is TRBJ1-2, the V gene TRBV11-2; 8 nucleotides match TRBD1. This CDR3 contains 15 residues. Germline V gives CDR1 SGHAT, CDR2 FQNNGV. After removal of 5 bases from V and 4 bases from J, the junction contained 9 bases not matched to a gene. The CDR3 DNA follows: TGTGCCAGCAGCCCACAGACAGGGGCGGGCTATGGCTACACCTTC. Protein sequence: CASSPQTGAGYGYTF.

This clone was seen more than once but under ten times. This chain uses TRBV4-1 with TRBJ1-5; D is possibly TRBD1 (5 bases). CDR3 length: 14 amino acids. Germline lookup yields CDR1 MGHRA and CDR2 YSYEKL. V was shortened by 1 base and J by 4 bases, with 8 bases between the two germline ends. The CDR3 nucleotides are TGCGCCAGCAGCCAAGTACAGGCGAATCAGCCCCAGCATTTT. Translation gives CASSQVQANQPQHF.

This clone was seen more than once but under ten times. J is TRBJ1-4 and V is TRBV5-1; D is undetermined. CDR3 size: 14 residues. CDR1 SGHRS and CDR2 YFSETQ come from the germline V gene. Trimming removed 0 bases from V and 0 bases from J, with 3 bases in between. In nucleotides, the CDR3 is TGCGCCAGCAGCTTGGGGTCAACTAATGAAAAACTGTTTTTT. Translated, it gives CASSLGSTNEKLFF.

The chain is built from TRBV7-9 and TRBJ2-3; 9 bases are a match to TRBD1. This CDR3 contains 14 residues. Germline V gene sequence: CDR1 SEHNR, CDR2 FQNEAQ (reference sequence). The trim removed 7 bases at V and 4 bases at J, leaving 6 bases unmatched. This CDR3 reads CASNRQGEADTQYF. CDR3 nucleotides: TGTGCCAGCAACCGACAGGGGGAGGCAGATACGCAGTATTTT.

The CDR3 DNA reads as TGTGCCAGCAGTTCCCCCGGGACAGGGGGCGATGGCTACACCTTC. This encodes CASSSPGTGGDGYTF. This chain joins TRBV28 and TRBJ1-2; 12 bases map to TRBD1. The V gene's germline CDR1 is MDHEN and CDR2 SYDVKM. With 4 bases clipped from V and 6 bases from J, the junction kept 6 bases outside the gene matches. The CDR3 covers 15 residues.

V usage is TRBV6-5 and J usage is TRBJ2-1; 7 bases align to TRBD1. Per germline, CDR1 MNHEY and CDR2 SVGAGI. The V segment lost 7 bases and the J segment 9 bases; nucleotides outside the gene matches: 12. This CDR3 region has 14 residues. CDR3 coding DNA: TGTGCCAGCACCGAAGGGGGCAGGGTGAGTGAGCAGTTCTTC. The encoded protein is CASTEGGRVSEQFF.